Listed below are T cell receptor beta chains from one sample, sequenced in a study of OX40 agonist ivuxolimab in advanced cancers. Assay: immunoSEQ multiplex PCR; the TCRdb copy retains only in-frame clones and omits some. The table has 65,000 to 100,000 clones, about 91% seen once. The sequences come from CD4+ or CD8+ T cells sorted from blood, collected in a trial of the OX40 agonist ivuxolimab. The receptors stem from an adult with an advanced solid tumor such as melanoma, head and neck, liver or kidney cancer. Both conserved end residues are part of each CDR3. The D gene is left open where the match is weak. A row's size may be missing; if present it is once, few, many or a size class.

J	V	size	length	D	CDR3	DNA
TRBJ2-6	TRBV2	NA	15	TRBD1	CASSKSGGAANVLTF	TGTGCCAGCAGTAAATCAGGGGGCGCGGCCAACGTCCTGACTTTC
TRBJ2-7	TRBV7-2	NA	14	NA	CASSLGTPTYEQYF	TGTGCCAGCAGCTTAGGGACACCAACCTACGAGCAGTACTTC
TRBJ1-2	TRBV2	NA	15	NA	CASSGGSGIVYGYTF	TGTGCCAGCAGTGGGGGGTCAGGGATCGTCTATGGCTACACCTTC
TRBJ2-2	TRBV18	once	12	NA	CASSDITGELFF	TGTGCCAGCTCCGACATCACCGGGGAGCTGTTTTTT
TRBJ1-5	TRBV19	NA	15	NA	CASSMDSKGNQPQHF	TGTGCCAGTAGTATGGACAGTAAAGGCAATCAGCCCCAGCATTTT
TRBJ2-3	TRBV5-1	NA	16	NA	CASSLAAGSVTDTQYF	TGCGCCAGCAGCTTGGCCGCGGGATCAGTCACAGATACGCAGTATTTT
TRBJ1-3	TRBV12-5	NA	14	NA	CASGSGSNQNTIYF	TGTGCTAGTGGTTCAGGGTCTAACCAAAACACCATATATTTT
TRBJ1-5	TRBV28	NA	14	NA	CASSFLRESEPQHF	TGTGCCAGCAGTTTTCTGAGAGAATCAGAACCCCAGCATTTT
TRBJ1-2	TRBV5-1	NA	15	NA	CASSLITSGGTGYTF	TGCGCCAGCAGCTTAATCACCTCGGGGGGCACTGGCTACACCTTC
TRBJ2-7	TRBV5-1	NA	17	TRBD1	CASSRDPSTGSSYEQYF	TGCGCCAGCAGCCGCGATCCCTCGACAGGGAGCTCCTACGAGCAGTACTTC
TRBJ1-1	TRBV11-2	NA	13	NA	CASSLTGPTEAFF	TGTGCCAGCAGCTTAACAGGCCCAACTGAAGCTTTCTTT
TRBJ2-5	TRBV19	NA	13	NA	CASSIQGPETQYF	TGTGCCAGTAGTATACAAGGGCCGGAGACCCAGTACTTC
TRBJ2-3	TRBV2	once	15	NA	CASSVNGKATDTQYF	TGTGCCAGCAGCGTTAACGGAAAGGCTACAGATACGCAGTATTTT
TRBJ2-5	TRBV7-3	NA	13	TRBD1	CASSRDRAGTQYF	TGTGCCAGCAGCAGGGACAGGGCCGGGACCCAGTACTTC
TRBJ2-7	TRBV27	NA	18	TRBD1	CASSLSYPGQGTPYEQYF	TGTGCCAGCAGTTTATCGTATCCGGGACAGGGAACCCCCTACGAGCAGTACTTC
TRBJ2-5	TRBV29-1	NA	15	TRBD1	CSVRHGTGDEETQYF	TGCAGCGTAAGACACGGGACAGGGGATGAAGAGACCCAGTACTTC
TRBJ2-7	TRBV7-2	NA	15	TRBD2	CASSLAAGGSYEQYF	TGTGCCAGCAGCTTAGCCGCGGGAGGGTCCTACGAGCAGTACTTC
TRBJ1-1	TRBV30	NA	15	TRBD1	CAWSRQGARGTEAFF	TGTGCCTGGAGTCGACAGGGGGCCAGGGGCACTGAAGCTTTCTTT
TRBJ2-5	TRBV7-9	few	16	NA	CASSWRDTLRRETQYF	TGTGCCAGCAGCTGGCGGGACACCCTGCGGAGGGAGACCCAGTACTTC
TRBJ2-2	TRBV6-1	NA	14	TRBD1	CASRGTGITGELFF	TGTGCCAGCAGGGGGACAGGGATCACCGGGGAGCTGTTTTTT
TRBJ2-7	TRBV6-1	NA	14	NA	CATSQHQTPYEQYF	TGTGCCACCAGCCAACATCAAACCCCCTACGAGCAGTACTTC